The clone carrying this T cell receptor beta chain was detected many times. As yet, its antigen is unknown. A single record per CDR3 protein comes from TCRdb applying MiXCR to the reads. The sample has around 530,000 distinct CDR3 sequences, about 25% seen once. This sample was taken from a study of T cell repertoires in cytomegalovirus infection. At the level of the study: Indications of both CMV infection and matching HLA type were provided by public TCR beta signatures.

Study findings and constraints: The ex vivo response was dominated by HLA-C-restricted CMV-specific TCR beta clonotypes. Cumulative public TCR beta family frequency identified carriers of CMV plus the relevant HLA.

This receptor was obtained from a human donor in good health (CMV status not recorded). Some clones in this sample may be carry-over from other donors' samples. What was sequenced was PBMCs.

The CDR3 spells CASSFGTAYNEQFF. The CDR3 DNA sequence: TGTGCCAGCAGCTTCGGGACTGCTTACAATGAGCAGTTCTTC. This rearrangement joins TRBV7-2 to TRBJ2-1; possible D gene TRBD2, 6 bases. The CDR3 contains 14 residues. The germline V and J ends were trimmed by 3 bases and 4 bases, with 10 bases remaining between them. Per germline, CDR1 SGHTA and CDR2 FQGNSA. The entire variable domain, with the rest obtained from reference TRBV7-2 and TRBJ2-1, is as follows: GAGVSQSPSNKVTEKGKDVELRCDPISGHTALYWYRQSLGQGLEFLIYFQGNSAPDKSGLPSDRFSAERTGGSVSTLTIQRTQQEDSAVYLCASSFGTAYNEQFFGPGTRLTVL.